The clone carrying this T cell receptor (beta chain) was detected a few times. Antigen unknown. Germline V gene lookup returns CDR1 SGHRS and CDR2 YFSETQ. V lost 0 bases and J 1 base, leaving 10 bases between the germline ends. This CDR3 contains 15 residues. MiXCR was run by TCRdb on the 5' RACE reads, yielding one entry per CDR3 protein. The repertoire holds approximately 300,000 distinct CDR3 sequences, 15% to 20% seen once, with 20% to 25% in the top ten. The data belong to a study of T-cell memory formation after mild COVID-19. The wider study: Among the donors, TCR clusters were largely specific to each donor.

Findings and limits, study-wide: Mainly in CM and EM were contracting CD4+ clones; CD8+ were in EMRA. The study found balanced CD4/CD8 in clones contracting day 15 to 85 and a CD4+ lean in later expanders. Some SARS-CoV-2-responding clones were already detected in memory before infection.

The chain carries TRBV5-1 and TRBJ1-1; possible D gene TRBD1, 5 bases. What was sequenced was PBMCs or a T cell subset sorted from them (not recorded which). The source of this sequence is a man aged 18 to 30 who had mild COVID-19 (a few samples of this study predate the infection). Cell type and time point are not known. CDR3 nucleotides: TGCGCCAGCAGCTTGGATAAGGACACGAACACTGAAGCTTTCTTT. Amino acids: CASSLDKDTNTEAFF.